This T cell receptor beta chain was obtained from a study of T cells in localized non-small cell lung cancer. Regarding the study as a whole: Peak T cell clonality was found in uninvolved adjacent lung, exceeding tumor.

This clone appeared a few times. The antigen is not known. Profiled with immunoSEQ multiplex PCR; TCRdb holds only in-frame clones, not every one. The sample includes about 33,000 clones, 87% of them seen just once. Trimming shortened V by 6 bases and J by 6 bases, and 15 bases separated the two germline ends. The CDR3 length is 14 residues. CDR1 is MDHEN, CDR2 SYDVKM, per germline. The sample in question was peripheral blood mononuclear cells, obtained before any cancer treatment. V usage is TRBV28 and J usage is TRBJ1-5, with a tentative D call TRBD1 (5 bases). This TCR was sampled from a man aged 35-75 years with stage III lung adenocarcinoma. This chain's CDR3 is CASRQDQAAQPQHF. The CDR3 DNA sequence: TGTGCCAGCAGACAGGACCAGGCGGCTCAGCCCCAGCATTTT.